This T cell receptor beta chain was profiled in a study of shared clonotypes between healthy human individuals. Naive CD8 isolation took CD45RO-negative cells positively selected for CCR7 and excluded terminally differentiated effector memory CD45RA+ cells. An even split of each subset's genomic DNA across several immunoSEQ plates was performed. Authors' analysis steps: ImmunoSEQ only sent back junction sequences with no quality scores, so filtering was done differently. Assay used: immunoSEQ multiplex PCR; TCRdb lists only in-frame clones, some missing. V and J calls and clone size are given by that table; D and trimming were obtained from the DNA. Found here are over 2 million clones, less than 95% of them singletons; the top ten hold 0.85% to 1.3%. This CDR3 comprises 15 residues. CDR1 is SGHAT and CDR2 is FQNNGV in the germline V gene. V shed 7 bases, J shed 9 bases, and the junction held 14 bases outside the gene matches.

The chain joins TRBV11-2 to TRBJ2-1; TRBD2 aligns across 8 bases. This clonotype was sampled from a man in his late teens or twenties in good health. The specimen sequenced was naive CD8+ T cells sorted from blood. The CDR3 sequence: CASITDPGGYAEQFF. In DNA form, the CDR3 reads TGTGCCAGCATTACCGACCCGGGGGGGTACGCTGAGCAGTTCTTC.